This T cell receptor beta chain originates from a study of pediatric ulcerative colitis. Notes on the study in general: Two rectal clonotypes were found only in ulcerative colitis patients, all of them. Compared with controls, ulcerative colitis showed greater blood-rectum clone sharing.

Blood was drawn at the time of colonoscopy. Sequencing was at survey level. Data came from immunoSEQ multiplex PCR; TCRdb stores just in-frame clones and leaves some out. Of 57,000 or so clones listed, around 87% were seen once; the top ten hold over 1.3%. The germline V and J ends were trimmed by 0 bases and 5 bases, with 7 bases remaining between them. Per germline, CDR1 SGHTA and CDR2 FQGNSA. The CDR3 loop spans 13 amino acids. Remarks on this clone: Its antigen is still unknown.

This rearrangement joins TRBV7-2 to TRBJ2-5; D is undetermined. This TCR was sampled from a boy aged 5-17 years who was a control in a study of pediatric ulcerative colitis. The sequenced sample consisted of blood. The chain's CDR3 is CASSLAGYETQYF. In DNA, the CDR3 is TGTGCCAGCAGCTTAGCTGGGTATGAGACCCAGTACTTC.